This T cell receptor (beta chain) was profiled in a study of blood T cell repertoires in COVID-19. This clone was observed a handful of times. The table came from immunoSEQ multiplex PCR; TCRdb's copy has only in-frame clones and leaves some out. This sample has about 250,000 clones, with 70% to 90% found just once. The TCR sequence derives from a man younger than 35 with active or convalescent COVID-19. Sequences were obtained from peripheral blood.

The CDR3 DNA is TGTGCCAGCTACGGACAGGGAATTTATCAGCCCCAGCATTTT. This codes for CASYGQGIYQPQHF. The chain is built from TRBV28 and TRBJ1-5; 8 bases fit TRBD1. With V trimmed by 8 bases and J by 5 bases, 8 bases remained unmatched. CDR3 length equals 14 residues. The V gene's germline CDR1 is MDHEN and CDR2 SYDVKM.